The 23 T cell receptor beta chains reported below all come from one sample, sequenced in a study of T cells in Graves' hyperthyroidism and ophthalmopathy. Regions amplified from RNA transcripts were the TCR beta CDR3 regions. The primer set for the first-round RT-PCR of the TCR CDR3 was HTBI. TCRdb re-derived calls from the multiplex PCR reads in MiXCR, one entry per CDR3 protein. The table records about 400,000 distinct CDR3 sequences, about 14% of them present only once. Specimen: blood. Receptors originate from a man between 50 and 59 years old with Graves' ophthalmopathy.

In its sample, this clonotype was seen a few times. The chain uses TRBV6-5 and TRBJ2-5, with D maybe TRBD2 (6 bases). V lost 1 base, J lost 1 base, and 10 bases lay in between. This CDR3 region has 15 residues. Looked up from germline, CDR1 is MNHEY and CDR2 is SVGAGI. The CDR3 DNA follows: TGTGCCAGCAGTTACTTGGGGGGAGCCCAAGAGACCCAGTACTTC. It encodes CASSYLGGAQETQYF.

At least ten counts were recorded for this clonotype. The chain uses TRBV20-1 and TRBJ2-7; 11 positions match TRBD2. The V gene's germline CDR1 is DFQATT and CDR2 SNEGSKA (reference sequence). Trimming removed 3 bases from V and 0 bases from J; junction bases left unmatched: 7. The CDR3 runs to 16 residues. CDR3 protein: CSASGGTSGSSYEQYF. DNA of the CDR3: TGCAGTGCTAGTGGGGGGACTAGCGGAAGCTCCTACGAGCAGTACTTC.

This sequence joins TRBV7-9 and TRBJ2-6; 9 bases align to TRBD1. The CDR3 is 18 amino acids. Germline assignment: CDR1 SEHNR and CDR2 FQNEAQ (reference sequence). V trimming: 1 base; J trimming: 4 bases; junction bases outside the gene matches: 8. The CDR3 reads CASSLVGTGRPGANVLTF. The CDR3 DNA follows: TGTGCCAGCAGCTTAGTGGGGACAGGGAGGCCCGGGGCCAACGTCCTGACTTTC.

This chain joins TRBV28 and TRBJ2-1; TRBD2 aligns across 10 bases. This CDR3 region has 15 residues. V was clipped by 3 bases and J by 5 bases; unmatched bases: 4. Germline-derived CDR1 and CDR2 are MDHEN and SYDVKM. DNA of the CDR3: TGTGCCAGCAGTTTCATCGGACTAGCGGACAATGAGCAGTTCTTC. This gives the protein CASSFIGLADNEQFF.

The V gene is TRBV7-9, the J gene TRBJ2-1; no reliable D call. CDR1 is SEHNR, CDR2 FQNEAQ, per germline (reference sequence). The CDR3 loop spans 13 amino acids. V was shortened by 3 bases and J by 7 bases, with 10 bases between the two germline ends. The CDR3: CASSLSPGNEQFF. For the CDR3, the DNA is TGTGCCAGCAGCTTGTCACCCGGGAATGAGCAGTTCTTC.

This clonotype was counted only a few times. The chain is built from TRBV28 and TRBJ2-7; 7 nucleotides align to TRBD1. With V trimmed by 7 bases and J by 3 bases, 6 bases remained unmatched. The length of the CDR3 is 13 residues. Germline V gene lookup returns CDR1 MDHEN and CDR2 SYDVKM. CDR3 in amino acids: CASTPGGHYEQYF. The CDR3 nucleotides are TGTGCCAGCACTCCAGGGGGACACTACGAGCAGTACTTC.

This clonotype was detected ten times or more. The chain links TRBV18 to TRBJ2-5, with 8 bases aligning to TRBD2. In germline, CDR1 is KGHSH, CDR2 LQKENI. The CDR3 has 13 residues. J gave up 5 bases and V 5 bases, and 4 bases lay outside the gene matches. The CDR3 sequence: CASSAGGMETQYF. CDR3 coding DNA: TGTGCCAGCTCAGCGGGAGGAATGGAGACCCAGTACTTC. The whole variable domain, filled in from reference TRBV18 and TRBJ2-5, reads NAGVMQNPRHLVRRRGQEARLRCSPMKGHSHVYWYRQLPEEGLKFMVYLQKENIIDESGMPKERFSAEFPKEGPSILRIQQVVRGDSAAYFCASSAGGMETQYFGPGTRLLVL.

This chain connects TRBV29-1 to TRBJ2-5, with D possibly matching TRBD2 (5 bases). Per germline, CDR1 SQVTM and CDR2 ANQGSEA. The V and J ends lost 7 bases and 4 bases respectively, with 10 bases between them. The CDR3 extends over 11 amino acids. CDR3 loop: CSGLGGETQYF. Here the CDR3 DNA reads TGCAGCGGCCTAGGAGGAGAGACCCAGTACTTC. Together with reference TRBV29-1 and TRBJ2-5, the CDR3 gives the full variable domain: SAVISQKPSRDICQRGTSLTIQCQVDSQVTMMFWYRQQPGQSLTLIATANQGSEATYESGFVIDKFPISRPNLTFSTLTVSNMSPEDSSIYLCSGLGGETQYFGPGTRLLVL.

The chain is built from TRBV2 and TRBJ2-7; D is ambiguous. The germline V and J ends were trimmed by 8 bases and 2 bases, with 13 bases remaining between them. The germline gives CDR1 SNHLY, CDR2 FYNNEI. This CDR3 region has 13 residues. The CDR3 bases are TGTGCCAGCGGCGGTGGCCTTACCTACGAGCAGTACTTC. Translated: CASGGGLTYEQYF. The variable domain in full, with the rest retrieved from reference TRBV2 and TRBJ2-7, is EPEVTQTPSHQVTQMGQEVILRCVPISNHLYFYWYRQILGQKVEFLVSFYNNEISEKSEIFDDQFSVERPDGSNFTLKIRSTKLEDSAMYFCASGGGLTYEQYFGPGTRLTVT.

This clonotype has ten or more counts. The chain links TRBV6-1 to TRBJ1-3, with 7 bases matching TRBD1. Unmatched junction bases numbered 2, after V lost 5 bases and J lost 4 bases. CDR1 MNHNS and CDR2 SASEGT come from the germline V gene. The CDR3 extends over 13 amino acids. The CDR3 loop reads CASSRDRGNTIYF. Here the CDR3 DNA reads TGTGCCAGCAGTCGGGACAGAGGAAACACCATATATTTT.

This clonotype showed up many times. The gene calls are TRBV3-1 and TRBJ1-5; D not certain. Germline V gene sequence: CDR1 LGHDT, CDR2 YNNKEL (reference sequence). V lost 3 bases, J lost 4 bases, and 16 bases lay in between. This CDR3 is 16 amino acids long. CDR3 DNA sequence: TGTGCCAGCAGCCACAGTCCAGGCCCTTCGAATCAGCCCCAGCATTTT. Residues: CASSHSPGPSNQPQHF.

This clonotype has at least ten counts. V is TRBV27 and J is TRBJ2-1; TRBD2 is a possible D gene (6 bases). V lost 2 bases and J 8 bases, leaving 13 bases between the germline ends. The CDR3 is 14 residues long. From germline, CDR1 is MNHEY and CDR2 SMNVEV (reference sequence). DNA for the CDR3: TGTGCCAGCAGTTTAGCGCGGGGTGTACATGAGCAGTTCTTC. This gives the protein CASSLARGVHEQFF.

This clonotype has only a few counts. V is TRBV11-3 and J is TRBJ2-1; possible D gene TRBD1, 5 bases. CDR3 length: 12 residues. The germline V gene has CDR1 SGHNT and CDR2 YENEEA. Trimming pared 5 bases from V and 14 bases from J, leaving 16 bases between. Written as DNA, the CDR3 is TGTGCCAGCAGCCTCAGCTCAGGGAAGGAGTTCTTC. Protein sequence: CASSLSSGKEFF.

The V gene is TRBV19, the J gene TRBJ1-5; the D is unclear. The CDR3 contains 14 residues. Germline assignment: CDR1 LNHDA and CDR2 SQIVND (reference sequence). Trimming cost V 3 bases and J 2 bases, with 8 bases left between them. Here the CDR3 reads CASSIGFGNQPQHF. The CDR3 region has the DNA TGTGCCAGTAGTATCGGGTTTGGCAATCAGCCCCAGCATTTT.

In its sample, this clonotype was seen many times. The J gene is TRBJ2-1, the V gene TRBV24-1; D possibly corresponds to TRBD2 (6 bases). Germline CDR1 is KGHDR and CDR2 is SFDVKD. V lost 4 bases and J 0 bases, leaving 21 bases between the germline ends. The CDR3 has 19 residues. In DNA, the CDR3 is TGTGCCACCAGTGACCCGAGGACTAAACCAAAGAGCTCCTACAATGAGCAGTTCTTC. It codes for CATSDPRTKPKSSYNEQFF.

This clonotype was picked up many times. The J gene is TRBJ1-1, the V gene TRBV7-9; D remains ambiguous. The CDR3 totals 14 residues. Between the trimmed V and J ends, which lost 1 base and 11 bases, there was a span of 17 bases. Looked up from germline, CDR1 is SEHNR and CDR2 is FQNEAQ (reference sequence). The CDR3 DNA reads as TGTGCCAGCAGCTTAGTCGGCAGATCCGTGGGGGCTTTCTTT. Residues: CASSLVGRSVGAFF.

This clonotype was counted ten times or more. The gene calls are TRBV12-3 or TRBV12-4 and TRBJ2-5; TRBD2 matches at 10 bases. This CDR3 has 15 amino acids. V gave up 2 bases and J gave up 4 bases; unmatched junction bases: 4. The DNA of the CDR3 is TGTGCCAGCAGTTTAAGGACTAGCGGTGGAGAGACCCAGTACTTC. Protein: CASSLRTSGGETQYF.

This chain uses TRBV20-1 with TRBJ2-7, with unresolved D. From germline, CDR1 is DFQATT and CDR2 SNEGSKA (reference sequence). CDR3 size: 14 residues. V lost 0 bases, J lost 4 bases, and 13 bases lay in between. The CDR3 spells CSARDPGGLYEQYF. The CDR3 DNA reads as TGCAGTGCTAGAGATCCGGGTGGATTATACGAGCAGTACTTC.

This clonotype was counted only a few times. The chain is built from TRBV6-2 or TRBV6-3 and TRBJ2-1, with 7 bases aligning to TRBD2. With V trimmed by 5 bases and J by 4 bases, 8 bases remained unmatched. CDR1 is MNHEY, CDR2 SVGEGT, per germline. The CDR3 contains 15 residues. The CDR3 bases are TGTGCCAGCAGTCCCCTCCTAGCGGTGTACAATGAGCAGTTCTTC. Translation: CASSPLLAVYNEQFF.

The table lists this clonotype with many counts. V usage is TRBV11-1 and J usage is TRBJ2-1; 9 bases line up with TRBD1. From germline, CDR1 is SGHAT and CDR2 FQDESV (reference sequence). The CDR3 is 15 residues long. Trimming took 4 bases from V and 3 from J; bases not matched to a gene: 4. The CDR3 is CASSSRTGVYNEQFF. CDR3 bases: TGTGCCAGCAGCTCTCGGACAGGGGTCTACAATGAGCAGTTCTTC.

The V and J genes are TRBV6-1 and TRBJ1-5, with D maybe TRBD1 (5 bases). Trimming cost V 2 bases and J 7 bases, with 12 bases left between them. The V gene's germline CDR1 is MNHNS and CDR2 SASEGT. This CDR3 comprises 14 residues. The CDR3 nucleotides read TGTGCCAGCAGTGAACGGGAGGGGAGGCAGCCCCAGCATTTT. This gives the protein CASSEREGRQPQHF.

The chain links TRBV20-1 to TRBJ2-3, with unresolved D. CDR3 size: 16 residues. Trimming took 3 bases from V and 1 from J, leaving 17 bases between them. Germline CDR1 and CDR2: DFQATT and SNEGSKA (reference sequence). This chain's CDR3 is CSASGWAAGGTDTQYF. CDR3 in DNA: TGCAGTGCTAGTGGGTGGGCTGCCGGAGGCACAGATACGCAGTATTTT.

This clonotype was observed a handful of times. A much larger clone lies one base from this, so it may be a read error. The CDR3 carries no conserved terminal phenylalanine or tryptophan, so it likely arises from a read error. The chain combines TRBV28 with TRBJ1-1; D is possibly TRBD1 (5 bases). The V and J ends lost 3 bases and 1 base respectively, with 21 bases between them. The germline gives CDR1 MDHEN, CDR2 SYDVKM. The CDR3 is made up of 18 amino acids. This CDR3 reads CASSFPSQDGASNTEAFS. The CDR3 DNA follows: TGTGCCAGCAGTTTCCCGTCCCAGGATGGGGCTTCGAACACTGAAGCTTTCTCT.